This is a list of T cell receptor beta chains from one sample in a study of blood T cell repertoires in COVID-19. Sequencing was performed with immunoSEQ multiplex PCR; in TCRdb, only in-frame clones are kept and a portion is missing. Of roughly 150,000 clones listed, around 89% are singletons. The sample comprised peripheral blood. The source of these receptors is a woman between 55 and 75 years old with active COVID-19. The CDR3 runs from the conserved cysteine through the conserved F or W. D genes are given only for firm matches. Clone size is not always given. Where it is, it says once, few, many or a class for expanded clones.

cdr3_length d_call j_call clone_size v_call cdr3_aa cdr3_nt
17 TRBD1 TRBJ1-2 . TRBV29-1 CSSIGGRTGPEDYGYTF TGCAGCTCCATAGGGGGTCGGACAGGCCCGGAGGACTATGGCTACACCTTC
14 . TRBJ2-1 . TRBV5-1 CASSLANSYNEQFF TGCGCCAGCAGTCTCGCGAACTCCTACAATGAGCAGTTCTTC
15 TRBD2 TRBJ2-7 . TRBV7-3 CASSPIAGPRDEQYF TGTGCCAGCAGCCCCATAGCGGGTCCCCGGGACGAGCAGTACTTC
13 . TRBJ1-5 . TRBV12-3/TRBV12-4 CASRGLSNQPQHF TGTGCCAGCCGCGGTCTAAGCAATCAGCCCCAGCATTTT
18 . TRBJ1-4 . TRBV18 CASSPRAESISTNEKLFF TGTGCCAGCTCACCGAGGGCAGAATCAATCTCAACTAATGAAAAACTGTTTTTT
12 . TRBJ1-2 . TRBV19 CASNQANYGYTF TGTGCCAGTAATCAGGCGAACTATGGCTACACCTTC
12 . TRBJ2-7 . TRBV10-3 CAISKLAYEQYF TGTGCCATCAGCAAGCTAGCGTACGAGCAGTACTTC
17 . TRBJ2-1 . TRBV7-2 CASSSRGGLSSYNEQFF TGTGCCAGCAGCTCTCGCGGCGGTCTAAGCTCCTACAATGAGCAGTTCTTC
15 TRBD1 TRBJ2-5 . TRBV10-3 CAISEGRGRRETQYF TGTGCCATCAGTGAGGGCAGGGGGCGCAGGGAGACCCAGTACTTC
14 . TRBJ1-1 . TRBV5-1 CASSSQGSNTEAFF TGCGCCAGCAGCTCACAGGGTTCTAACACTGAAGCTTTCTTT
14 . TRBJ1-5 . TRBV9 CASSGEAASQPQHF TGTGCCAGCAGCGGGGAGGCTGCCAGTCAGCCCCAGCATTTT
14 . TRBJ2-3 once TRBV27 CASSPLGGTNTQYF TGTGCCAGCAGTCCCCTCGGCGGGACGAATACGCAGTATTTT
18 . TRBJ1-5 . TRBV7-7 CASSLWGPGQPSNQPQHF TGTGCCAGCAGCTTATGGGGGCCGGGACAACCTAGCAATCAGCCCCAGCATTTT
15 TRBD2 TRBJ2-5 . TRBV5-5 CASSSLGGRGETQYF TGTGCCAGCAGCTCGCTCGGCGGGAGAGGGGAGACCCAGTACTTC
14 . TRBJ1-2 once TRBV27 CATSDRPALYGYTF TGTGCCACCTCAGACAGGCCGGCGCTCTATGGCTACACCTTC
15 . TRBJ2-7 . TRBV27 CASSMDTTNSYEQYF TGTGCCAGCAGCATGGACACCACGAACTCCTACGAGCAGTACTTC
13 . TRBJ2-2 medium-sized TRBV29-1 CSASTGPAGELFF TGCAGCGCTTCGACAGGCCCAGCCGGGGAGCTGTTTTTT
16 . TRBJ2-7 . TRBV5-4 CASSSKHPGVFYEQYF TGTGCCAGCAGCTCAAAACACCCGGGAGTCTTCTACGAGCAGTACTTC
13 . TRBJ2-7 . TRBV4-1 CASSQLLDYEQYF TGCGCCAGCAGCCAATTACTCGACTACGAGCAGTACTTC
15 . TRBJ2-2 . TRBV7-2 CASSSSAAEAGELFF TGTGCCAGCAGCTCCTCGGCGGCCGAGGCCGGGGAGCTGTTTTTT
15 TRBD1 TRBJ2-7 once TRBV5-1 CASSFLRTGSDEQYF TGCGCCAGCAGCTTCCTTCGGACAGGGTCGGACGAGCAGTACTTC
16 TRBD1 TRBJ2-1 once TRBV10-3 CAISEYAGQGNNEQFF TGTGCCATCAGTGAGTACGCGGGACAGGGAAACAATGAGCAGTTCTTC
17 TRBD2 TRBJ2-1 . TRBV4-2 CASSQRHLAGGGNEQFF TGTGCCAGCAGCCAACGCCACCTAGCGGGAGGTGGCAATGAGCAGTTCTTC
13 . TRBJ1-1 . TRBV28 CASSPGASTEAFF TGTGCCAGCAGTCCAGGGGCTTCCACTGAAGCTTTCTTT
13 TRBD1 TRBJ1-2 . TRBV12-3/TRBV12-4 CASQGAGNYGYTF TGTGCCAGCCAGGGGGCTGGCAACTATGGCTACACCTTC
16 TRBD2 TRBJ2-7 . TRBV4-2 CASSQDQTSEDYEQYF TGTGCCAGCAGCCAAGATCAAACTAGCGAGGACTACGAGCAGTACTTC
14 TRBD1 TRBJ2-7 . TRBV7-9 CASILGQGPYEQYF TGTGCCAGCATCCTGGGACAGGGGCCCTACGAGCAGTACTTC
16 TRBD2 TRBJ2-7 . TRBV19 CASSLGTSGRLSEQYF TGTGCCAGTAGTCTCGGGACTAGCGGGAGATTGAGCGAGCAGTACTTC
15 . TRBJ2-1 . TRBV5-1 CASSLEIAVYNEQFF TGCGCCAGCAGCTTGGAGATAGCGGTTTATAATGAGCAGTTCTTC
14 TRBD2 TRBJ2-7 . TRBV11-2 CASSFGLAGDEQYF TGTGCCAGCAGCTTCGGACTAGCGGGAGATGAGCAGTACTTC
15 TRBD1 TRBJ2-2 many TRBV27 CASSVARGSTGELFF TGTGCCAGCTCAGTTGCCAGGGGGAGCACCGGGGAGCTGTTTTTT
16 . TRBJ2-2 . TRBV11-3 CASSQPSGGDTGELFF TGTGCCAGCAGCCAGCCAAGCGGCGGGGACACCGGGGAGCTGTTTTTT
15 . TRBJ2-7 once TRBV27 CASSLRGTRSYEQYF TGTGCCAGCAGTTTACGTGGGACACGATCCTACGAGCAGTACTTC
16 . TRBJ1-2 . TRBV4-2 CASSPPTGLANYGYTF TGTGCCAGCAGCCCCCCGACAGGATTAGCAAACTATGGCTACACCTTC
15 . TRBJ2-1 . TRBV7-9 CASSERTSSYNEQFF TGTGCCAGCAGCGAGCGGACGAGCTCCTACAATGAGCAGTTCTTC
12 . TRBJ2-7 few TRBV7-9 CASSPLSSEQYF TGTGCCAGCAGCCCTCTATCTTCCGAGCAGTACTTC
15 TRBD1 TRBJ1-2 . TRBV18 CASSPVQGANYGYTF TGTGCCAGCTCACCTGTTCAGGGGGCTAACTATGGCTACACCTTC
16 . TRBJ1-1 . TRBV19 CASSIDPTVTNTEAFF TGTGCCAGTAGTATAGATCCGACAGTTACCAACACTGAAGCTTTCTTT
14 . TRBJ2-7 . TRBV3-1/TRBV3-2 CASSPDTLTYEQYF TGTGCCAGCAGCCCGGACACCCTAACCTACGAGCAGTACTTC
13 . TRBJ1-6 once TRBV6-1 CASSELSNSPLHF TGTGCCAGCAGTGAACTATCCAATTCACCCCTCCACTTT
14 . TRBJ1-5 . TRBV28 CASSFQVGNQPQHF TGTGCCAGCAGTTTTCAGGTGGGCAATCAGCCCCAGCATTTT
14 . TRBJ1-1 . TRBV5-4 CASSFSKGRGEAFF TGTGCCAGCAGCTTTAGTAAGGGTAGGGGGGAAGCTTTCTTT
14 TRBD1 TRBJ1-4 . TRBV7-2 CASSLGQGREKLFF TGTGCCAGCAGCTTAGGACAGGGGAGGGAAAAACTGTTTTTT